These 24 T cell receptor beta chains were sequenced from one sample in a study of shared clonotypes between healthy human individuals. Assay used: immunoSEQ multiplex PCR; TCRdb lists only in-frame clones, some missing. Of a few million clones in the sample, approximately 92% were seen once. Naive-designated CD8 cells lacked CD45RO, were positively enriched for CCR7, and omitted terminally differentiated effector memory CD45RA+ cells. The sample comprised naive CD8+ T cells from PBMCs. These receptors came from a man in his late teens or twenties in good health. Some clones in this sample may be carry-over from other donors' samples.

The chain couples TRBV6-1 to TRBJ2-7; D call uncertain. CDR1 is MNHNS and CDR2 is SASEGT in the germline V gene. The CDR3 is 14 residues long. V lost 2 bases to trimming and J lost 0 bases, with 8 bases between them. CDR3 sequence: CASSEFPLSYEQYF. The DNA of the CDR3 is TGTGCCAGCAGTGAATTTCCTCTCTCCTACGAGCAGTACTTC.

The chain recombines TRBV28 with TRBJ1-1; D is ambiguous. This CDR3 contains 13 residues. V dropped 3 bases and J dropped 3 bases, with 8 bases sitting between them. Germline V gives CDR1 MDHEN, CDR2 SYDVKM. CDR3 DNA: TGTGCCAGCAGTTTCTTCGGCTACACTGAAGCTTTCTTT. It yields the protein CASSFFGYTEAFF.

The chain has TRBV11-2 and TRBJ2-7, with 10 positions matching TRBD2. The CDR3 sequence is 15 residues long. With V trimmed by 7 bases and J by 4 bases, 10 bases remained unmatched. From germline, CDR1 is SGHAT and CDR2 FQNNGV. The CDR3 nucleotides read TGTGCCAGCACCGAACCGGGGACTAGCGAGTACGAGCAGTACTTC. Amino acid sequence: CASTEPGTSEYEQYF.

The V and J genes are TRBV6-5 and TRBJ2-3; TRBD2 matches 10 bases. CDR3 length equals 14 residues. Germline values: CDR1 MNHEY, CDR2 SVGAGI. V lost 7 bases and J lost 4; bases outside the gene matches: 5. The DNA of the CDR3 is TGTGCCAGCAATTTTGGGACTAGCGCAGATACGCAGTATTTT. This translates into CASNFGTSADTQYF.

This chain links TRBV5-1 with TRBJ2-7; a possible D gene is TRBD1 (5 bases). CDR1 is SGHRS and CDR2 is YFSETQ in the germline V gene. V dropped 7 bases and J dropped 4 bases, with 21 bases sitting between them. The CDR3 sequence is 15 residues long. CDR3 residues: CASATAGQGRYEQYF. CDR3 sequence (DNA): TGCGCCAGCGCCACCGCCGGGCAGGGAAGGTACGAGCAGTACTTC.

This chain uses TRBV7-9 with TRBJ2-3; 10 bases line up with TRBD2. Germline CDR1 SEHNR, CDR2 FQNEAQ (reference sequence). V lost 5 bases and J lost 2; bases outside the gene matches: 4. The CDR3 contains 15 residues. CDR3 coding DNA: TGTGCCAGCAGCGCAACTAGCGGGAACACAGATACGCAGTATTTT. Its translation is CASSATSGNTDTQYF.

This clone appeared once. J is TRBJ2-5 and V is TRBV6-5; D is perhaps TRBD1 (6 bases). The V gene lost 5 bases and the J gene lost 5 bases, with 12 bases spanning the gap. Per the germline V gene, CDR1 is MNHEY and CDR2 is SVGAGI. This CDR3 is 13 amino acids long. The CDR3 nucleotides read TGTGCCAGCAGTCCTGGGGGCTTGGAGACCCAGTACTTC. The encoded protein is CASSPGGLETQYF.

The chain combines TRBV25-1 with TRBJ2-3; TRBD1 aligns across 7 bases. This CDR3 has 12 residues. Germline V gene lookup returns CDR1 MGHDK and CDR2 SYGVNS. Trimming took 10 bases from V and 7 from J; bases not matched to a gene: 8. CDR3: CATETGLYTQYF. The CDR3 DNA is TGTGCCACAGAGACAGGGTTGTATACGCAGTATTTT.

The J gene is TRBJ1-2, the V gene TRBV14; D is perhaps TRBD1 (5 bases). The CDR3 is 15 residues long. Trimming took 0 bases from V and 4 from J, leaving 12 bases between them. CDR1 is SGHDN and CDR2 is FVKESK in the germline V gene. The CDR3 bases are TGTGCCAGCAGCCAAGAACCCGGAGGGGCCTATGGCTACACCTTC. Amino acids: CASSQEPGGAYGYTF.

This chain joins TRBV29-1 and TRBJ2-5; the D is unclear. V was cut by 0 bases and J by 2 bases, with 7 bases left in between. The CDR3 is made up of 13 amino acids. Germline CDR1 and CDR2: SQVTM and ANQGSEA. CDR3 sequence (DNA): TGCAGCGTTGAAGATAAACTACAAGAGACCCAGTACTTC. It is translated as CSVEDKLQETQYF.

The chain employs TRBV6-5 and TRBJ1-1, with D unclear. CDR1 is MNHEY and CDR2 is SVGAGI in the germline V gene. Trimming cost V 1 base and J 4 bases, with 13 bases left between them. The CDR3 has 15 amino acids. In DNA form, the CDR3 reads TGTGCCAGCAGTTACTGGGCGGGGAGTCCCACTGAAGCTTTCTTT. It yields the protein CASSYWAGSPTEAFF.

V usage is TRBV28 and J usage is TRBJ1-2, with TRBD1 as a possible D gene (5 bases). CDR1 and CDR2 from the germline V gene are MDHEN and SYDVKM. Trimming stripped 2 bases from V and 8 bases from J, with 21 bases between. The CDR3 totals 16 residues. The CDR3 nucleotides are TGTGCCAGCAGTTTACTGCCAGACAGCTTCCTCTGGGGCTACACCTTC. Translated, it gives CASSLLPDSFLWGYTF.

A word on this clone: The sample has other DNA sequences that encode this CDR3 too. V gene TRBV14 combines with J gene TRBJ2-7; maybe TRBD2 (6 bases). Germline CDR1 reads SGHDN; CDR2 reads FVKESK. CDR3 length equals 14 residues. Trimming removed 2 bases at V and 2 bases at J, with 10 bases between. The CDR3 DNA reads TGTGCCAGCAGCCAACCGGGACTGCCCTACGAGCAGTACTTC. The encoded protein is CASSQPGLPYEQYF.

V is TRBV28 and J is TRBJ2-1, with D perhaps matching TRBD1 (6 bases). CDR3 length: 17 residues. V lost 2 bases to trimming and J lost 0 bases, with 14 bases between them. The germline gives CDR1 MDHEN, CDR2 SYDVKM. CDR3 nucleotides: TGTGCCAGCAGTTTAGGGGTACAGGGTAGCTCCTACAATGAGCAGTTCTTC. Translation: CASSLGVQGSSYNEQFF. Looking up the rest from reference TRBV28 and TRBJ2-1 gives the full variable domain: DVKVTQSSRYLVKRTGEKVFLECVQDMDHENMFWYRQDPGLGLRLIYFSYDVKMKEKGDIPEGYSVSREKKERFSLILESASTNQTSMYLCASSLGVQGSSYNEQFFGPGTRLTVL.

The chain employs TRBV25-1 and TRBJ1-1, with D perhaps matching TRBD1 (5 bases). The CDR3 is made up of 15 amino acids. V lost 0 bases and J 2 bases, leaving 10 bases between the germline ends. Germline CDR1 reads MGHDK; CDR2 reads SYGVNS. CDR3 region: CASSEYMGVNTEAFF. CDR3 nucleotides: TGTGCCAGCAGTGAATATATGGGGGTTAACACTGAAGCTTTCTTT.

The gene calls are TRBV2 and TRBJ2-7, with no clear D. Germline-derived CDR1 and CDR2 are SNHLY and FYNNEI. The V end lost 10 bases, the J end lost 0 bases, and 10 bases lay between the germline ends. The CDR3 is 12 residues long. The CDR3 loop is CAKIDPSYEQYF. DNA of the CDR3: TGTGCCAAGATAGATCCCTCCTACGAGCAGTACTTC.

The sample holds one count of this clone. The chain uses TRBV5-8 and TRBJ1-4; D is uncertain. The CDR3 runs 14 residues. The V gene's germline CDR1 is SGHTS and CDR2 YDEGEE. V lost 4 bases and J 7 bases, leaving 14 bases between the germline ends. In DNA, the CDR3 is TGTGCCAGCAGCCTGGCCGGCGAGCGTGAAAAACTGTTTTTT. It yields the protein CASSLAGEREKLFF.

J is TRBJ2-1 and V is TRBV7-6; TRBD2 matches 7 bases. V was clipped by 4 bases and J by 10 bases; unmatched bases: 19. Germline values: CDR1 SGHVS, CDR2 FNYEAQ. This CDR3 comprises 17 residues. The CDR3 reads CASSWGAERDLPEEQFF. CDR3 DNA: TGTGCCAGCAGCTGGGGTGCGGAGCGGGACCTTCCGGAAGAGCAGTTCTTC. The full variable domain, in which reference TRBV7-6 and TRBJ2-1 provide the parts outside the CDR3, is GAGVSQSPRYKVTKRGQDVALRCDPISGHVSLYWYRQALGQGPEFLTYFNYEAQQDKSGLPNDRFSAERPEGSISTLTIQRTEQRDSAMYRCASSWGAERDLPEEQFFGPGTRLTVL.

The chain's CDR3 is CASSPGAGYTEAFF. As DNA, the CDR3 is TGTGCCAGCAGCCCCGGTGCGGGGTACACTGAAGCTTTCTTT. This chain uses TRBV7-8 with TRBJ1-1; D gene uncertain. The V end lost 5 bases, the J end lost 3 bases, and 13 bases lay between the germline ends. Germline V gene sequence: CDR1 SGHVS, CDR2 FQNEAQ. The CDR3 covers 14 residues.

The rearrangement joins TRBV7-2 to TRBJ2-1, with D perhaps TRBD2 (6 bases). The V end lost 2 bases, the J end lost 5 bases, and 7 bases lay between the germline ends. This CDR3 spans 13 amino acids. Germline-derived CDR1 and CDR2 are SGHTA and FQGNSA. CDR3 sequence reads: CASSLWGDNEQFF. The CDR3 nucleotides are TGTGCCAGCAGCTTATGGGGGGACAATGAGCAGTTCTTC.

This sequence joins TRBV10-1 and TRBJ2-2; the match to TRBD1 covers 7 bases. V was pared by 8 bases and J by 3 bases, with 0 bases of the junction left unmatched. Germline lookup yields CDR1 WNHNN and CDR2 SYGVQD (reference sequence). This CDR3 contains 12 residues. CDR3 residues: CASQGDTGELFF. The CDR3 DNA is TGCGCCAGCCAGGGGGACACCGGGGAGCTGTTTTTT.

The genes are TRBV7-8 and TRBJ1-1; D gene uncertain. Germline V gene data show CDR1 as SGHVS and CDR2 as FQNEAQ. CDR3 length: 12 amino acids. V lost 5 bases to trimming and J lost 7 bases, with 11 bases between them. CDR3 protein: CASSPAGFEAFF. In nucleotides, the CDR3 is TGTGCCAGCAGCCCCGCCGGCTTTGAAGCTTTCTTT.

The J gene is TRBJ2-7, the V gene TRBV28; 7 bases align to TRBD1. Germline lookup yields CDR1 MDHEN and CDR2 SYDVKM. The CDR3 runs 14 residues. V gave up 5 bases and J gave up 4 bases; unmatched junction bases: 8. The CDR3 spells CASSNWDSGYEQYF. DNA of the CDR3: TGTGCCAGCAGTAACTGGGACAGTGGGTACGAGCAGTACTTC.

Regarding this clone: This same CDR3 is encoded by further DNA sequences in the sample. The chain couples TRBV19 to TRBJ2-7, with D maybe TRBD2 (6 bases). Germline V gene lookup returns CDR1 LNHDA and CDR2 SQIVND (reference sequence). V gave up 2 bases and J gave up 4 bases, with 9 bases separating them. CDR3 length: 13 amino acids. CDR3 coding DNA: TGTGCCAGTAGTATAACGGGAGTTTACGAGCAGTACTTC. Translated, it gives CASSITGVYEQYF.